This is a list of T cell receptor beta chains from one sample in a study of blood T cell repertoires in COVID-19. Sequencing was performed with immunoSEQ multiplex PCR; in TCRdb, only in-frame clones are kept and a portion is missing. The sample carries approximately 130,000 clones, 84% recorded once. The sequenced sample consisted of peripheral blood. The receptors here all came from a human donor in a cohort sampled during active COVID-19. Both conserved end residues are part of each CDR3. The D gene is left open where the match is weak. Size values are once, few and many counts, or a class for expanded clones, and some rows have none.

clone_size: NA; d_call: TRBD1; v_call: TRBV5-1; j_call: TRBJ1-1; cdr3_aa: CASSLAGGSLEAFF; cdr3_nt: TGCGCCAGCAGCTTGGCAGGGGGATCCCTTGAAGCTTTCTTT
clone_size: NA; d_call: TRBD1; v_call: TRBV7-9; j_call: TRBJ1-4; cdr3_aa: CASSRGQENEKLFF; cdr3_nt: TGTGCCAGCAGCCGCGGACAGGAGAATGAAAAACTGTTTTTT
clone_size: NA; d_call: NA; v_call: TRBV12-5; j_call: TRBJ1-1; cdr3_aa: CASGLSRTEAFF; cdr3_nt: TGTGCTAGTGGCCTCTCGAGGACTGAAGCTTTCTTT
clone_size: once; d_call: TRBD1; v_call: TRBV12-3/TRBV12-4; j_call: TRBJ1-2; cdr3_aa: CASKDRETYGYTF; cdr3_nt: TGTGCCAGCAAAGACAGGGAGACCTATGGCTACACCTTC
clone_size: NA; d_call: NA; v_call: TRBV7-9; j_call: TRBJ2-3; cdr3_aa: CAAESTDTQYF; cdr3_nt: TGTGCTGCAGAAAGCACAGATACGCAGTATTTT
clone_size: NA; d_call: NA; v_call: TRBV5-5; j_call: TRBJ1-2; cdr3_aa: CASSWGGDQYYGYTF; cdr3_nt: TGTGCCAGCAGCTGGGGGGGAGACCAGTACTATGGCTACACCTTC
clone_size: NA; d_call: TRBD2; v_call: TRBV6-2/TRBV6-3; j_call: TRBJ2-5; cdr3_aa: CASSYPGGKRIRYQETQYF; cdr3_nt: TGTGCCAGCAGTTATCCGGGGGGGAAGAGGATCCGGTACCAAGAGACCCAGTACTTC
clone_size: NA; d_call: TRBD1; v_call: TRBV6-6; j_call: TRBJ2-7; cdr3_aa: CASSSNRGLGEQYF; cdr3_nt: TGTGCCAGCAGCTCCAACAGGGGTTTGGGCGAGCAGTACTTC
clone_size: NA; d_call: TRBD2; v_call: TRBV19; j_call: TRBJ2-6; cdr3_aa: CASSATSGSSGANVLTF; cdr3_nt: TGTGCCAGTAGTGCGACTAGCGGGTCCTCTGGGGCCAACGTCCTGACTTTC
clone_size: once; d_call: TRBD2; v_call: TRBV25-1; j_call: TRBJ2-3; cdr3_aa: CASSGERGSTDTQYF; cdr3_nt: TGTGCCAGCAGTGGGGAGCGGGGGAGCACAGATACGCAGTATTTT
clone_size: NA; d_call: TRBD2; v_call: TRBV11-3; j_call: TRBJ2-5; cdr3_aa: CASSLGGGLAGSQETQYF; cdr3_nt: TGTGCCAGCAGCTTAGGCGGGGGACTAGCGGGCTCCCAAGAGACCCAGTACTTC
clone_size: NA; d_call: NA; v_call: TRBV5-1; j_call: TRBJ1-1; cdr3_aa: CASSFKTGSTEAFF; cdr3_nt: TGCGCCAGCAGCTTCAAGACAGGCAGCACTGAAGCTTTCTTT
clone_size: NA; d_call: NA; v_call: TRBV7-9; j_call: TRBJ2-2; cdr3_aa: CASSPGWGRNTGELFF; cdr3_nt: TGTGCCAGCAGCCCAGGATGGGGGCGGAACACCGGGGAGCTGTTTTTT
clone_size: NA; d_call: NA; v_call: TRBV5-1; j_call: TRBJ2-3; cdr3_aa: CASSLVGAEDTQYF; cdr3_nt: TGCGCCAGCAGCTTGGTAGGGGCGGAAGATACGCAGTATTTT
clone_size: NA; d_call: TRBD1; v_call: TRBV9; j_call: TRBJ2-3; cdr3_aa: CASSVGGTAQDTQYF; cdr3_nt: TGTGCCAGCAGCGTAGGAGGGACAGCTCAAGATACGCAGTATTTT
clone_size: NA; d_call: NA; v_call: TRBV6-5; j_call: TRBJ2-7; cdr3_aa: CASRTPRGGTYEQYF; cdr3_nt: TGTGCCAGCAGAACTCCTCGGGGAGGCACCTACGAGCAGTACTTC
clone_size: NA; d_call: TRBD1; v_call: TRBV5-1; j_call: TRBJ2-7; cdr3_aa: CASSWTGRYEQYF; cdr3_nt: TGCGCCAGCAGCTGGACAGGGAGGTACGAGCAGTACTTC
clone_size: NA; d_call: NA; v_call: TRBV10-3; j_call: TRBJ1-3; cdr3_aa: CAIRGGGGNTIYF; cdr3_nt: TGTGCCATCAGGGGGGGAGGAGGAAACACCATATATTTT
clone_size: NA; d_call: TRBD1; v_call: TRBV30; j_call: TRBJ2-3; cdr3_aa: CAWSRGQGLTDTQYF; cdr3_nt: TGTGCCTGGAGTAGGGGACAGGGCCTCACAGATACGCAGTATTTT
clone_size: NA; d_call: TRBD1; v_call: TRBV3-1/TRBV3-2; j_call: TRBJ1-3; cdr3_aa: CASGTGVNTIYF; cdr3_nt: TGTGCCTCCGGGACAGGGGTAAACACCATATATTTT
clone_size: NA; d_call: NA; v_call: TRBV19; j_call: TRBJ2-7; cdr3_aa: CASSIVHRDHYEQYF; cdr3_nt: TGTGCCAGTAGTATAGTTCACAGGGACCACTACGAGCAGTACTTC
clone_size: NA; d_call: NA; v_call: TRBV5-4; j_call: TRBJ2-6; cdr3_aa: CASRPGLINSGANVLTF; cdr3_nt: TGTGCCAGCAGACCAGGGTTAATTAACTCTGGGGCCAACGTCCTGACTTTC